This passage covers 16 T cell receptor beta chains from one sample sequenced in a study of response to subunit inactivated influenza vaccine (dated by TCRdb to 2017 to 2018). Receptors were amplified or captured by RT-PCR. Instrument on record: Illumina HiSeq 2500. TCRdb's own reprocessing of the public reads used fastp at Q25 and MiXCR and kept productive beta chains. Entries are consolidated by CDR3 protein sequence, retaining the most common genes and DNA. The sample records around 490,000 distinct CDR3 sequences, 6.5% to 8% of which are singletons. The top ten hold around 13% of the sample. The sample consisted of PBMCs from blood, taken 23 months after vaccination. The receptors shown here come from a man aged 45 to 75 who received an inactivated influenza vaccine. Donor details come from another sample of the same person, matched by shared clones.

This chain uses TRBV18 with TRBJ2-1, with a possible D match to TRBD1 (6 bases). The germline V gene has CDR1 KGHSH and CDR2 LQKENI. The CDR3 consists of 14 residues. V gave up 0 bases and J gave up 8 bases, with 11 bases separating them. CDR3 nucleotides: TGTGCCAGCTCACCACCACAGGGTTCGGATGAGCAGTTCTTC. Translation gives CASSPPQGSDEQFF.

In this sample, this clonotype turned up a few times. This chain connects TRBV4-1 to TRBJ1-6, with unresolved D. Germline CDR1 MGHRA, CDR2 YSYEKL. The V end lost 10 bases, the J end lost 3 bases, and 10 bases lay between the germline ends. CDR3 length equals 13 residues. CDR3 nucleotide sequence: TGCGCCACCCGTGGAGACTATAATTCACCCCTCCACTTT. It translates to CATRGDYNSPLHF.

The J gene is TRBJ1-2, the V gene TRBV5-6; D perhaps matches TRBD1 (6 bases). Trimming stripped 5 bases from V and 3 bases from J, with 23 bases between. Germline V gene sequence: CDR1 SGHDT, CDR2 YYEEEE. The CDR3 loop spans 17 amino acids. The CDR3 sequence is CASRKEARGAQDYGYTF. For the CDR3, the DNA is TGTGCCAGCAGAAAAGAGGCTAGGGGGGCGCAGGACTATGGCTACACCTTC.

V gene TRBV6-1 combines with J gene TRBJ2-1; 16 bases fit TRBD2. With 7 bases clipped from V and 11 bases from J, the junction kept 5 bases outside the gene matches. Germline V CDR1 and CDR2: MNHNS, SASEGT. CDR3 length: 14 amino acids. CDR3 amino acids: CASNPGLAGGKQFF. CDR3 in DNA: TGTGCCAGCAACCCGGGACTAGCGGGAGGGAAGCAGTTCTTC.

Only a few counts were recorded for this clonotype. The chain carries TRBV7-9 and TRBJ2-1; D is unclear. The CDR3 consists of 12 residues. Germline-derived CDR1 and CDR2 are SEHNR and FQNEAQ (reference sequence). V lost 0 bases and J lost 10, with 7 bases in between. The CDR3 here is CASSLAVAEQFF. The CDR3 DNA follows: TGTGCCAGCAGCTTAGCGGTAGCCGAGCAGTTCTTC.

This clonotype was counted a few times. The chain is built from TRBV19 and TRBJ1-1; D gene unclear. The V gene lost 3 bases and the J gene lost 4 bases, with 15 bases spanning the gap. The germline gives CDR1 LNHDA, CDR2 SQIVND (reference sequence). The CDR3 has 15 residues. The DNA for the CDR3 is TGTGCCAGTAGTATCGCACTGGGGTTGCTCACTGAAGCTTTCTTT. Translation: CASSIALGLLTEAFF.

This clonotype was counted between two and nine times. The V gene is TRBV7-2, the J gene TRBJ2-7; the D is unclear. The ends were cut back, 5 bases at V and 6 bases at J, with 8 bases in the middle. Germline loops: CDR1 SGHTA, CDR2 FQGNSA. CDR3 length: 11 amino acids. The CDR3 loop reads CASSLPGEQYF. As DNA, the CDR3 is TGTGCCAGCAGCCTCCCGGGCGAGCAGTACTTC.

This clonotype was counted only a few times. The V and J genes are TRBV28 and TRBJ2-2, with 11 positions matching TRBD2. The CDR3 is 15 amino acids. Germline V lookup: CDR1 MDHEN, CDR2 SYDVKM. The J segment lost 3 bases and the V segment lost 5 bases, leaving 2 bases of the junction unmatched. In DNA, the CDR3 is TGTGCCAGCAGTAAGGGACTAGCGGACACCGGGGAGCTGTTTTTT. It yields the protein CASSKGLADTGELFF.

This clonotype has just a few counts. This chain uses TRBV12-3 or TRBV12-4 with TRBJ2-6; possible D gene TRBD1, 5 bases. The CDR3 runs 15 residues. Trimming cost V 6 bases and J 1 base, with 10 bases left between them. CDR3 protein: CASRRRQSGANVLTF. DNA for the CDR3: TGTGCCAGCAGACGAAGACAGTCTGGGGCCAACGTCCTGACTTTC.

Many counts were recorded for this clonotype. The chain combines TRBV11-2 with TRBJ2-7, with 10 positions matching TRBD2. The CDR3 is 16 residues long. Germline trimming cut 5 bases from V and 3 bases from J; bases unmatched to any gene: 10. Germline V gives CDR1 SGHAT, CDR2 FQNNGV. CDR3 sequence (DNA): TGTGCCAGCAGCCCCTTCCCCAGCGGGGGGGACTACGAGCAGTACTTC. Its protein product is CASSPFPSGGDYEQYF.

This clonotype was recorded many times. This rearrangement joins TRBV4-2 to TRBJ2-5; D may correspond to TRBD1 or TRBD2 (5 bases each). This CDR3 has 14 residues. V lost 1 base, J lost 4 bases, and 10 bases lay in between. Germline V gene sequence: CDR1 LGHNA, CDR2 YNFKEQ. The CDR3 DNA follows: TGTGCCAGCAGCCAAGGGGTGGGGGTAGAGACCCAGTACTTC. It yields the protein CASSQGVGVETQYF.

The genes are TRBV2 and TRBJ2-4; 9 bases align to TRBD1. The CDR3 extends over 15 amino acids. Germline V gene lookup returns CDR1 SNHLY and CDR2 FYNNEI. The junction had 8 bases not matched to a gene; V was cut back by 5 bases and J by 6 bases. The CDR3 region is CASSLDRGWGNIQYF. CDR3 DNA sequence: TGTGCCAGCAGTCTGGACAGGGGATGGGGAAACATTCAGTACTTC.

This clonotype was counted many times. The chain is built from TRBV29-1 and TRBJ2-1; 10 bases match TRBD2. V trimming: 6 bases; J trimming: 9 bases; junction bases outside the gene matches: 11. CDR1 and CDR2 from the germline V gene are SQVTM and ANQGSEA. The CDR3 has 14 amino acids. The DNA of the CDR3 is TGCAGCGTCCCCCCCGGGACTAGCGCCTTTGAGCAGTTCTTC. Amino acid sequence: CSVPPGTSAFEQFF.

Many counts were recorded for this clonotype. The chain uses TRBV12-3 or TRBV12-4 and TRBJ2-1; 10 bases align to TRBD2. CDR3 length equals 15 residues. After removal of 6 bases from V and 7 bases from J, the junction contained 9 bases not matched to a gene. CDR3: CASSERLAGRNEQFF. The CDR3 nucleotides read TGTGCCAGCAGCGAACGACTAGCGGGTAGGAATGAGCAGTTCTTC.

This clonotype was seen many times. The chain carries TRBV7-2 and TRBJ1-2, with D maybe TRBD1 (5 bases). V lost 3 bases and J 8 bases, leaving 22 bases between the germline ends. The CDR3 covers 16 residues. Germline CDR1 and CDR2: SGHTA and FQGNSA. CDR3 region: CASSFLISEPGLGYTF. For the CDR3, the DNA is TGTGCCAGCAGCTTTTTGATATCGGAGCCGGGACTAGGCTACACCTTC.

This clonotype has only a few counts. V gene TRBV20-1 combines with J gene TRBJ2-7; D ambiguous. The CDR3 has 13 residues. The V end lost 3 bases, the J end lost 4 bases, and 13 bases lay between the germline ends. Germline V lookup: CDR1 DFQATT, CDR2 SNEGSKA (reference sequence). The CDR3 loop is CSASWADPYEQYF. The CDR3 DNA is TGCAGTGCTAGCTGGGCAGATCCATACGAGCAGTACTTC.